This T cell receptor (beta chain) was sequenced for a study of blood T cell repertoires in COVID-19. Whole-study context: Samples representing acute and convalescent COVID-19 were sourced from the United States, Italy and Spain. Nucleic acid was either cDNA or gDNA, and it came from T cells, B-cell-depleted T cells, or PBMCs.

This clone was recorded once. In the source study's methods: Nucleated cell counts were estimated from reference gene primer amplification. Sequenced by immunoSEQ multiplex PCR; TCRdb stores in-frame clones only, minus some. V, J and clone size derive from that table, while D and trimming were established from the DNA sequence. The repertoire holds approximately 69,000 clones, with about four fifths as singletons. CDR1 SNHLY and CDR2 FYNNEI come from the germline V gene. The CDR3 is made up of 14 amino acids. The V segment lost 4 bases and the J segment 3 bases; nucleotides outside the gene matches: 4.

Sequencing was carried out using peripheral blood. This clonotype was sampled from a human donor in a cohort sampled during active COVID-19. The gene calls are TRBV2 and TRBJ2-7, with TRBD2 matching 9 bases. CDR3 coding DNA: TGTGCCAGCAGTGGCGCGGGGGGGGGCTACGAGCAGTACTTC. Translation: CASSGAGGGYEQYF.